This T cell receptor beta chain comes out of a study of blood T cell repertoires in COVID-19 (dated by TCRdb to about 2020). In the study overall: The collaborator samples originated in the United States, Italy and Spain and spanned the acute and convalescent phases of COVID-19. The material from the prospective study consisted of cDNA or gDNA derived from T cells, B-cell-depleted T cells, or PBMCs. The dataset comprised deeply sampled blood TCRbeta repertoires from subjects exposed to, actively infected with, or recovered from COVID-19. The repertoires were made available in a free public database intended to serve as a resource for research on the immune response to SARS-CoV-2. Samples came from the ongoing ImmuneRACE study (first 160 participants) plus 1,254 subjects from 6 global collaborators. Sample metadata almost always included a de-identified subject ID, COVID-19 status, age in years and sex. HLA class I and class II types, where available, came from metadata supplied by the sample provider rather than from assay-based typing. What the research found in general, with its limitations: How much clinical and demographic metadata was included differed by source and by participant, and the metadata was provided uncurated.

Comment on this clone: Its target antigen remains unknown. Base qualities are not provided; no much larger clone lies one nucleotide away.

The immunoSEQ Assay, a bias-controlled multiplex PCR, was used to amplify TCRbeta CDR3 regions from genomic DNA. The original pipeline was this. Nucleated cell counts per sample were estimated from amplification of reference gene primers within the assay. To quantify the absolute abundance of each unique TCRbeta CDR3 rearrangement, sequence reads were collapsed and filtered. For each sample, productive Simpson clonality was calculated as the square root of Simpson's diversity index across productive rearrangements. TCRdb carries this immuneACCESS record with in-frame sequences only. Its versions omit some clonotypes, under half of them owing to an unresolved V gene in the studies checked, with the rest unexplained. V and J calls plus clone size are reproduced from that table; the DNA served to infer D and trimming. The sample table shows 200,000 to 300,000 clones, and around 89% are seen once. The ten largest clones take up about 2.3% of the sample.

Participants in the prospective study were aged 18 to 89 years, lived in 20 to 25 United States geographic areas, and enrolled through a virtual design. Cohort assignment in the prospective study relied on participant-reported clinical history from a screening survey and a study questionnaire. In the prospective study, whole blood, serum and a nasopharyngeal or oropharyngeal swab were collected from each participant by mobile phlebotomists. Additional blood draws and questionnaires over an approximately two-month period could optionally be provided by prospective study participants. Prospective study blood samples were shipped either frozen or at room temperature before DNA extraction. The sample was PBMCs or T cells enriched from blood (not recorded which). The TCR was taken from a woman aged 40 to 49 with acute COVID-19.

The DNA sequence reads TGCGCCAGCAGCTTGGATTCACAGGGATACACCGGGGAGCTGTTTTTT. Translated, this gives CASSLDSQGYTGELFF. In this chain, TRBV5-1 is recombined with TRBJ2-2, and TRBD1 may be the D gene, going by 6 matching bases. Inclusive of the bounding cysteine and phenylalanine, the CDR3 is 16 residues long. The only DNA kept is the CDR3, 48 bases in frame from the first base. At the junction V is shortened by 0 bases and J by 3 bases, with 12 bases in between. The germline V gene supplies CDR1 SGHRS and CDR2 YFSETQ.